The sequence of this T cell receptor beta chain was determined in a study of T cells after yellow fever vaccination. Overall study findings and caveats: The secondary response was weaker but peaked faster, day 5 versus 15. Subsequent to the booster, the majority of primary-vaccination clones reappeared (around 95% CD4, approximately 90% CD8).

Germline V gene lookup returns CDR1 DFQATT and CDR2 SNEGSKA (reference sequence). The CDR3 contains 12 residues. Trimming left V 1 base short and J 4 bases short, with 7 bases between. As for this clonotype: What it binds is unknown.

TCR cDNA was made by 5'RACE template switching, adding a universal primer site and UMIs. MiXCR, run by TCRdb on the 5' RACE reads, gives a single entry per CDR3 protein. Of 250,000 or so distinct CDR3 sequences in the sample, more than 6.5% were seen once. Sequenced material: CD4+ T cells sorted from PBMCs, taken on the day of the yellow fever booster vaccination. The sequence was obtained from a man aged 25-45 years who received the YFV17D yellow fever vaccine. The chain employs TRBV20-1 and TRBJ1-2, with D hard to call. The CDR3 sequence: CSARGAGYGYTF. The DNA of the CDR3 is TGCAGTGCTAGAGGAGCTGGCTATGGCTACACCTTC.